These 15 T cell receptor beta chains were all obtained from the same sample, sequenced in a study of cytomegalovirus exposure and HLA in healthy donors. TCRdb's copy holds only in-frame clones and misses some; the assay was immunoSEQ multiplex PCR. Of 110,000 to 150,000 clones listed, just over 90% are singletons. Sequencing input: PBMCs. These receptors all stem from a man aged 18 to 35 in good health and CMV-seronegative.

The V gene is TRBV7-9, the J gene TRBJ2-1; a possible D gene is TRBD2 (6 bases). Germline CDR1 and CDR2: SEHNR and FQNEAQ (reference sequence). Trimming shortened V by 1 base and J by 7 bases, and 8 bases separated the two germline ends. The CDR3 spans 13 residues. The CDR3 DNA reads as TGTGCCAGCAGCTTAGAGGGGAGGAATGAGCAGTTCTTC. It codes for CASSLEGRNEQFF.

Only one count was recorded for this clone. V usage is TRBV10-3 and J usage is TRBJ1-4; 12 bases are shared with TRBD1. The trim removed 5 bases at V and 0 bases at J, leaving 7 bases unmatched. The CDR3 is 18 residues long. Germline CDR1 reads ENHRY; CDR2 reads SYGVKD. CDR3 sequence reads: CAISPGTGGPATNEKLFF. In nucleotides, the CDR3 is TGTGCCATCAGTCCCGGGACAGGGGGCCCTGCAACTAATGAAAAACTGTTTTTT.

The sample holds one count of this clone. The J gene is TRBJ1-4, the V gene TRBV18, with TRBD1 matching 7 bases. The CDR3 is 14 residues long. The germline gives CDR1 KGHSH, CDR2 LQKENI. The V gene end was trimmed by 6 bases and the J gene end by 7 bases; junction bases not matched to a gene: 8. The CDR3 loop is CASSAGTATEKLFF. The CDR3 bases are TGTGCCAGCTCGGCCGGGACAGCCACTGAAAAACTGTTTTTT.

This chain uses TRBV9 with TRBJ1-5; 7 positions agree with TRBD1. Germline V gene lookup returns CDR1 SGDLS and CDR2 YYNGEE. The CDR3 is 14 residues long. V shed 3 bases and J 4 bases; nucleotides not matched to a gene: 4. CDR3 sequence: CASSADRENQPQHF. In nucleotides, the CDR3 is TGTGCCAGCAGCGCAGACAGGGAAAATCAGCCCCAGCATTTT.

In regard to this clone: Other DNA sequences from this sample encode an identical CDR3 as well. The chain recombines TRBV27 with TRBJ2-7; the match to TRBD1 covers 7 bases. With V trimmed by 4 bases and J by 2 bases, 5 bases remained unmatched. The CDR3 consists of 14 residues. Germline loops: CDR1 MNHEY, CDR2 SMNVEV (reference sequence). The CDR3 DNA reads TGTGCCAGCAGTTCCCGGACAGGCCCCTACGAGCAGTACTTC. Amino acid sequence: CASSSRTGPYEQYF.

This clone has a single count. The chain joins TRBV4-1 to TRBJ1-3, with D perhaps matching TRBD1 (5 bases). CDR3 length equals 16 residues. V lost 1 base to trimming and J lost 0 bases, with 10 bases between them. Germline V gives CDR1 MGHRA, CDR2 YSYEKL. The CDR3: CASSQGNRISGNTIYF. CDR3 coding DNA: TGCGCCAGCAGCCAAGGTAACAGGATCTCTGGAAACACCATATATTTT.

The chain couples TRBV9 to TRBJ1-1, with D uncertain. The germline V gene has CDR1 SGDLS and CDR2 YYNGEE. V shed 0 bases and J shed 6 bases, with 9 bases lying between them. The CDR3 length is 13 residues. The CDR3 nucleotides are TGTGCCAGCAGCGTAGACCTCGGGGCTGAAGCTTTCTTT. Translation gives CASSVDLGAEAFF.

The J gene is TRBJ2-4, the V gene TRBV7-2; 7 bases map to TRBD2. The CDR3 loop spans 15 amino acids. From germline, CDR1 is SGHTA and CDR2 FQGNSA. V shed 5 bases, J shed 3 bases, and the junction held 7 bases outside the gene matches. The CDR3 here is CASSPGGFDKNIQYF. DNA of the CDR3: TGTGCCAGCAGCCCCGGGGGGTTCGACAAAAACATTCAGTACTTC.

This rearrangement joins TRBV12-5 to TRBJ2-1; 8 bases are a match to TRBD2. Trimming at V came to 0 bases and at J to 3 bases, leaving 10 bases not matched to a gene. CDR1 is LGHNT and CDR2 is FRNRAP in the germline V gene. The CDR3 runs to 18 residues. CDR3 coding DNA: TGTGCTAGTGGTTTGGTAGCGGGGGCGGGAGAACGCTACAATGAGCAGTTCTTC. This sequence encodes CASGLVAGAGERYNEQFF. The variable domain in full, completed from reference TRBV12-5 and TRBJ2-1, reads DARVTQTPRHKVTEMGQEVTMRCQPILGHNTVFWYRQTMMQGLELLAYFRNRAPLDDSGMPKDRFSAEMPDATLATLKIQPSEPRDSAVYFCASGLVAGAGERYNEQFFGPGTRLTVL.

CDR3: CASSLAGGRSETQYF. For the CDR3, the DNA is TGCGCCAGCAGCTTGGCCGGGGGGCGATCGGAGACCCAGTACTTC. The V and J genes are TRBV5-1 and TRBJ2-5; TRBD2 might be the D (7 bases). The V gene lost 0 bases and the J gene lost 5 bases, with 14 bases spanning the gap. CDR3 length: 15 amino acids. Germline V gene data show CDR1 as SGHRS and CDR2 as YFSETQ.

The V and J genes are TRBV6-4 and TRBJ1-2; D gene ambiguous. Germline V CDR1 and CDR2: MRHNA, SNTAGT. The CDR3 is 17 amino acids. V was trimmed by 0 bases and J by 5 bases, leaving 19 bases between them. Written as DNA, the CDR3 is TGTGCCAGCAGTGACTCTTACTCCGTCGGGAAGGAATATGGCTACACCTTC. Its protein is CASSDSYSVGKEYGYTF.

This sequence joins TRBV13 and TRBJ2-7; weak D call: TRBD2 (5 bases). CDR3 length: 14 amino acids. Germline V gene data show CDR1 as PRHDT and CDR2 as FYEKMQ (reference sequence). V dropped 1 base and J dropped 2 bases, with 9 bases sitting between them. CDR3 in amino acids: CASSLDKRTYEQYF. CDR3 in DNA: TGTGCCAGCAGCTTAGATAAGCGGACCTACGAGCAGTACTTC.

This clone was detected a few times. The chain combines TRBV6-5 with TRBJ2-7; 9 nucleotides agree with TRBD1. This CDR3 region has 15 residues. The J segment lost 4 bases and the V segment lost 0 bases, leaving 4 bases of the junction unmatched. Germline V gene sequence: CDR1 MNHEY, CDR2 SVGAGI. The CDR3 DNA sequence: TGTGCCAGCAGTTACTCCGGGACAGGGAGGTACGAGCAGTACTTC. It yields the protein CASSYSGTGRYEQYF.

The chain combines TRBV29-1 with TRBJ2-1; D perhaps matches TRBD2 (6 bases). This CDR3 has 15 residues. Germline CDR1 is SQVTM and CDR2 is ANQGSEA. The V gene lost 4 bases and the J gene lost 15 bases, with 28 bases spanning the gap. CDR3 sequence: CSVVGGPQYLWRRFF. The CDR3 nucleotides read TGCAGCGTTGTGGGGGGACCACAGTATTTATGGCGGCGGTTCTTC.

The gene calls are TRBV5-1 and TRBJ1-2; tentative D call: TRBD1 (5 bases). This CDR3 is 14 amino acids long. The germline CDR1 and CDR2 sequences are SGHRS and YFSETQ. V gave up 4 bases and J gave up 4 bases, with 14 bases separating them. The CDR3, as DNA: TGCGCCAGCAGCCCCTTACAGGCTCTCTATGGCTACACCTTC. Protein sequence: CASSPLQALYGYTF. The full variable domain, its missing parts supplied by reference TRBV5-1 and TRBJ1-2, is KAGVTQTPRYLIKTRGQQVTLSCSPISGHRSVSWYQQTPGQGLQFLFEYFSETQRNKGNFPGRFSGRQFSNSRSEMNVSTLELGDSALYLCASSPLQALYGYTFGSGTRLTVV.